A selection of T cell receptor beta chains follows, all from one sample in a study of shared clonotypes between healthy human individuals. Using immunoSEQ multiplex PCR, the repertoire was profiled, and TCRdb retains in-frame clones only, with some absent. The sample lists 1.6 million or so clones; less than 99% were seen once. Sequenced: naive CD4+ T cells sorted from blood. Receptor source: a man aged 30 to 39 in good health. CDR3s include the opening cysteine and the closing phenylalanine or tryptophan. The D gene is left open where the match is weak. The size of a clone is reported for some rows only, either as once, few or many, or as a class for expanded clones.

J gene: TRBJ2-7
CDR3 length: 15
D gene: TRBD2
V gene: TRBV11-2
clone size: NA
CDR3 protein: CASSSGLAGLYEQYF
CDR3 DNA: TGTGCCAGCAGCTCGGGACTAGCGGGCCTCTACGAGCAGTACTTC

J gene: TRBJ2-5
CDR3 length: 18
D gene: TRBD2
V gene: TRBV10-3
clone size: NA
CDR3 protein: CAISESRWASGSQETQYF
CDR3 DNA: TGTGCCATCAGTGAGTCGCGTTGGGCTAGCGGGAGCCAAGAGACCCAGTACTTC

J gene: TRBJ1-1
CDR3 length: 14
D gene: TRBD1
V gene: TRBV18
clone size: NA
CDR3 protein: CASSAGTGNTEAFF
CDR3 DNA: TGTGCCAGCTCGGCCGGGACAGGGAACACTGAAGCTTTCTTT

J gene: TRBJ2-7
CDR3 length: 12
D gene: NA
V gene: TRBV5-1
clone size: few
CDR3 protein: CASSSSSYEQYF
CDR3 DNA: TGCGCCAGCAGCTCGAGCTCCTACGAGCAGTACTTC

J gene: TRBJ2-7
CDR3 length: 15
D gene: TRBD2
V gene: TRBV7-2
clone size: NA
CDR3 protein: CASSYNLAGGGEQYF
CDR3 DNA: TGTGCCAGCAGTTATAACCTAGCGGGAGGAGGCGAGCAGTACTTC

J gene: TRBJ2-2
CDR3 length: 15
D gene: NA
V gene: TRBV5-4
clone size: once
CDR3 protein: CASSFGRAYTGELFF
CDR3 DNA: TGTGCCAGCAGCTTTGGCAGGGCATACACCGGGGAGCTGTTTTTT

J gene: TRBJ2-1
CDR3 length: 16
D gene: TRBD2
V gene: TRBV5-8
clone size: NA
CDR3 protein: CASSFREGVSYNEQFF
CDR3 DNA: TGTGCCAGCAGCTTTAGGGAGGGAGTCTCCTACAATGAGCAGTTCTTC

J gene: TRBJ2-5
CDR3 length: 13
D gene: TRBD1
V gene: TRBV10-3
clone size: NA
CDR3 protein: CAVEGQGRETQYF
CDR3 DNA: TGTGCCGTAGAGGGACAGGGACGGGAGACCCAGTACTTC

J gene: TRBJ2-1
CDR3 length: 17
D gene: TRBD2
V gene: TRBV5-1
clone size: NA
CDR3 protein: CASSPPGLAGGDNEQFF
CDR3 DNA: TGCGCCAGCAGCCCACCGGGACTAGCGGGAGGGGACAATGAGCAGTTCTTC

J gene: TRBJ2-4
CDR3 length: 15
D gene: NA
V gene: TRBV5-1
clone size: NA
CDR3 protein: CASSLDPAARNIQYF
CDR3 DNA: TGCGCCAGCAGCTTAGACCCCGCGGCGCGCAACATTCAGTACTTC

J gene: TRBJ1-4
CDR3 length: 14
D gene: TRBD1
V gene: TRBV7-9
clone size: NA
CDR3 protein: CASSWGQRNEKLFF
CDR3 DNA: TGTGCCAGCAGCTGGGGACAGAGGAATGAAAAACTGTTTTTT

J gene: TRBJ2-4
CDR3 length: 15
D gene: NA
V gene: TRBV19
clone size: NA
CDR3 protein: CASSASALAKNIQYF
CDR3 DNA: TGTGCCAGTAGCGCCAGCGCACTAGCCAAAAACATTCAGTACTTC

J gene: TRBJ1-3
CDR3 length: 15
D gene: NA
V gene: TRBV11-1
clone size: NA
CDR3 protein: CASSLRAVSGNTIYF
CDR3 DNA: TGTGCCAGCAGCTTACGGGCAGTCTCTGGAAACACCATATATTTT

J gene: TRBJ2-7
CDR3 length: 14
D gene: NA
V gene: TRBV7-2
clone size: NA
CDR3 protein: CASSLFGRTYEQYF
CDR3 DNA: TGTGCCAGCAGCTTATTTGGCAGAACTTACGAGCAGTACTTC

J gene: TRBJ1-2
CDR3 length: 13
D gene: NA
V gene: TRBV28
clone size: NA
CDR3 protein: CASRGAGVYGYTF
CDR3 DNA: TGTGCCAGCAGAGGGGCCGGTGTCTATGGCTACACCTTC

J gene: TRBJ1-1
CDR3 length: 11
D gene: TRBD1
V gene: TRBV29-1
clone size: NA
CDR3 protein: CSVDRGTEAFF
CDR3 DNA: TGCAGCGTGGACAGGGGCACTGAAGCTTTCTTT

J gene: TRBJ2-3
CDR3 length: 16
D gene: TRBD1
V gene: TRBV7-6
clone size: NA
CDR3 protein: CASSLARTGETDTQYF
CDR3 DNA: TGTGCCAGCAGCTTAGCAAGGACAGGGGAGACAGATACGCAGTATTTT

J gene: TRBJ2-1
CDR3 length: 17
D gene: NA
V gene: TRBV7-2
clone size: NA
CDR3 protein: CASSLGFSAGRYNEQFF
CDR3 DNA: TGTGCCAGCAGCTTAGGGTTCTCTGCGGGGAGGTACAATGAGCAGTTCTTC

J gene: TRBJ1-1
CDR3 length: 14
D gene: NA
V gene: TRBV11-2
clone size: NA
CDR3 protein: CASSLASGHTEAFF
CDR3 DNA: TGTGCCAGCAGCTTAGCCAGTGGGCACACTGAAGCTTTCTTT

J gene: TRBJ2-7
CDR3 length: 13
D gene: TRBD2
V gene: TRBV6-5
clone size: NA
CDR3 protein: CASRKAGFYEQYF
CDR3 DNA: TGTGCCAGCAGAAAAGCGGGGTTCTACGAGCAGTACTTC

J gene: TRBJ2-1
CDR3 length: 15
D gene: NA
V gene: TRBV18
clone size: NA
CDR3 protein: CASSQTSGGGREQFF
CDR3 DNA: TGTGCCAGCTCACAAACTAGCGGAGGGGGCCGCGAGCAGTTCTTC

J gene: TRBJ1-5
CDR3 length: 15
D gene: TRBD1
V gene: TRBV7-9
clone size: NA
CDR3 protein: CASSSRTGGNQPQHF
CDR3 DNA: TGTGCCAGCAGCTCCCGGACAGGCGGCAATCAGCCCCAGCATTTT

J gene: TRBJ2-3
CDR3 length: 21
D gene: TRBD2
V gene: TRBV5-1
clone size: NA
CDR3 protein: CASSLDLGGGRAEQYTDTQYF
CDR3 DNA: TGCGCCAGCAGCTTGGACCTCGGTGGCGGGAGGGCCGAACAATACACAGATACGCAGTATTTT

J gene: TRBJ2-7
CDR3 length: 14
D gene: NA
V gene: TRBV5-6
clone size: NA
CDR3 protein: CASSPGLAYYEQYF
CDR3 DNA: TGTGCCAGCAGCCCGGGTCTAGCGTACTACGAGCAGTACTTC

J gene: TRBJ2-7
CDR3 length: 15
D gene: TRBD1
V gene: TRBV5-5
clone size: NA
CDR3 protein: CASSGDRARSYEQYF
CDR3 DNA: TGTGCCAGCAGCGGTGACAGGGCTCGCTCCTACGAGCAGTACTTC

J gene: TRBJ2-2
CDR3 length: 17
D gene: NA
V gene: TRBV18
clone size: NA
CDR3 protein: CASSPPGTLFPTGELFF
CDR3 DNA: TGTGCCAGCTCACCACCGGGGACACTTTTTCCCACCGGGGAGCTGTTTTTT

J gene: TRBJ2-7
CDR3 length: 17
D gene: NA
V gene: TRBV19
clone size: NA
CDR3 protein: CASSTMARGAGVNEQYF
CDR3 DNA: TGTGCCAGTAGTACCATGGCGAGGGGGGCGGGAGTTAACGAGCAGTACTTC

J gene: TRBJ1-3
CDR3 length: 16
D gene: NA
V gene: TRBV7-2
clone size: NA
CDR3 protein: CASSLAQVFSGNTIYF
CDR3 DNA: TGTGCCAGCAGCTTAGCGCAGGTCTTCTCTGGAAACACCATATATTTT

J gene: TRBJ2-7
CDR3 length: 17
D gene: NA
V gene: TRBV28
clone size: NA
CDR3 protein: CATAVVGARVLSYEQYF
CDR3 DNA: TGTGCCACGGCCGTAGTAGGGGCAAGGGTCCTTTCCTACGAGCAGTACTTC

J gene: TRBJ2-5
CDR3 length: 15
D gene: NA
V gene: TRBV5-1
clone size: NA
CDR3 protein: CASSLEAGVKETQYF
CDR3 DNA: TGCGCCAGCAGCTTGGAAGCTGGGGTCAAAGAGACCCAGTACTTC

J gene: TRBJ2-2
CDR3 length: 15
D gene: NA
V gene: TRBV9
clone size: NA
CDR3 protein: CASSPLVGGTGELFF
CDR3 DNA: TGTGCCAGCAGCCCCCTGGTGGGGGGCACCGGGGAGCTGTTTTTT

J gene: TRBJ2-7
CDR3 length: 15
D gene: NA
V gene: TRBV6-5
clone size: NA
CDR3 protein: CASRPLSLLSYEQYF
CDR3 DNA: TGTGCCAGCAGACCTTTGTCCTTATTATCCTACGAGCAGTACTTC

J gene: TRBJ1-5
CDR3 length: 14
D gene: NA
V gene: TRBV9
clone size: once
CDR3 protein: CASSVRDTAQPQHF
CDR3 DNA: TGTGCCAGCAGCGTAAGGGACACCGCCCAGCCCCAGCATTTT

J gene: TRBJ2-5
CDR3 length: 19
D gene: TRBD2
V gene: TRBV7-2
clone size: NA
CDR3 protein: CASSSGRLLAGVAEETQYF
CDR3 DNA: TGTGCCAGCAGCTCGGGACGGTTACTAGCGGGAGTCGCAGAAGAGACCCAGTACTTC

J gene: TRBJ1-1
CDR3 length: 17
D gene: NA
V gene: TRBV4-3
clone size: NA
CDR3 protein: CASSQGRSLSGNTEAFF
CDR3 DNA: TGCGCCAGCAGCCAAGGTCGGTCGTTGTCAGGGAACACTGAAGCTTTCTTT

J gene: TRBJ2-3
CDR3 length: 15
D gene: NA
V gene: TRBV11-2
clone size: NA
CDR3 protein: CASSLDFGRTDTQYF
CDR3 DNA: TGTGCCAGCAGCTTAGATTTTGGGCGCACAGATACGCAGTATTTT

J gene: TRBJ2-7
CDR3 length: 13
D gene: NA
V gene: TRBV5-1
clone size: NA
CDR3 protein: CASSSLDTYEQYF
CDR3 DNA: TGCGCCAGCAGCTCCCTGGACACCTACGAGCAGTACTTC

J gene: TRBJ2-1
CDR3 length: 17
D gene: TRBD2
V gene: TRBV5-4
clone size: NA
CDR3 protein: CASISGSRRGGHNEQFF
CDR3 DNA: TGTGCCAGCATCAGCGGGAGTAGGCGGGGGGGGCATAATGAGCAGTTCTTC

J gene: TRBJ2-1
CDR3 length: 12
D gene: NA
V gene: TRBV7-6
clone size: NA
CDR3 protein: CASSMTENEQFF
CDR3 DNA: TGTGCCAGCAGCATGACGGAAAATGAGCAGTTCTTC

J gene: TRBJ1-5
CDR3 length: 13
D gene: TRBD1
V gene: TRBV19
clone size: NA
CDR3 protein: CASSDRVGQPQHF
CDR3 DNA: TGTGCCAGTAGTGACAGGGTAGGGCAGCCCCAGCATTTT

J gene: TRBJ2-6
CDR3 length: 18
D gene: TRBD2
V gene: TRBV5-1
clone size: NA
CDR3 protein: CASSFGTSFSSGANVLTF
CDR3 DNA: TGCGCCAGCAGCTTCGGGACTAGCTTCAGCTCTGGGGCCAACGTCCTGACTTTC

J gene: TRBJ2-6
CDR3 length: 15
D gene: NA
V gene: TRBV7-3
clone size: NA
CDR3 protein: CASSPRGSGANVLTF
CDR3 DNA: TGTGCCAGCAGCCCTCGAGGGTCTGGGGCCAACGTCCTGACTTTC

J gene: TRBJ1-1
CDR3 length: 13
D gene: NA
V gene: TRBV11-3
clone size: NA
CDR3 protein: CASSLDRETEAFF
CDR3 DNA: TGTGCCAGCAGCTTAGACAGGGAGACTGAAGCTTTCTTT

J gene: TRBJ2-2
CDR3 length: 11
D gene: NA
V gene: TRBV10-3
clone size: NA
CDR3 protein: CAISLTGELFF
CDR3 DNA: TGTGCCATCAGCTTGACCGGAGAGCTGTTTTTT

J gene: TRBJ2-1
CDR3 length: 15
D gene: NA
V gene: TRBV7-8
clone size: NA
CDR3 protein: CASSEDVPRYNEQFF
CDR3 DNA: TGTGCCAGCAGCGAAGACGTTCCCCGGTACAATGAGCAGTTCTTC

J gene: TRBJ2-3
CDR3 length: 15
D gene: NA
V gene: TRBV5-4
clone size: NA
CDR3 protein: CASSLDRGFTDTQYF
CDR3 DNA: TGTGCCAGCAGCTTGGATCGGGGGTTCACAGATACGCAGTATTTT

J gene: TRBJ2-5
CDR3 length: 14
D gene: NA
V gene: TRBV5-1
clone size: once
CDR3 protein: CASSPNLGQETQYF
CDR3 DNA: TGCGCCAGCAGCCCGAACTTGGGGCAAGAGACCCAGTACTTC

J gene: TRBJ2-1
CDR3 length: 14
D gene: NA
V gene: TRBV7-8
clone size: NA
CDR3 protein: CASSLMLAYNEQFF
CDR3 DNA: TGTGCCAGCAGCCTCATGCTAGCGTACAATGAGCAGTTCTTC

J gene: TRBJ2-1
CDR3 length: 15
D gene: TRBD2
V gene: TRBV5-1
clone size: NA
CDR3 protein: CASSTGLADNNEQFF
CDR3 DNA: TGCGCCAGCAGCACGGGACTAGCGGATAACAATGAGCAGTTCTTC

J gene: TRBJ2-7
CDR3 length: 14
D gene: TRBD1
V gene: TRBV13
clone size: NA
CDR3 protein: CASSGTGEIYEQYF
CDR3 DNA: TGTGCCAGCAGCGGGACAGGGGAAATCTACGAGCAGTACTTC

J gene: TRBJ2-1
CDR3 length: 18
D gene: TRBD1
V gene: TRBV28
clone size: NA
CDR3 protein: CASSFRGPTLSSYNEQFF
CDR3 DNA: TGTGCCAGCAGTTTTAGGGGGCCTACCTTGAGCTCCTACAATGAGCAGTTCTTC

J gene: TRBJ1-1
CDR3 length: 13
D gene: TRBD1
V gene: TRBV29-1
clone size: NA
CDR3 protein: CSFHRGGDTEAFF
CDR3 DNA: TGCAGCTTTCACAGGGGTGGGGACACTGAAGCTTTCTTT